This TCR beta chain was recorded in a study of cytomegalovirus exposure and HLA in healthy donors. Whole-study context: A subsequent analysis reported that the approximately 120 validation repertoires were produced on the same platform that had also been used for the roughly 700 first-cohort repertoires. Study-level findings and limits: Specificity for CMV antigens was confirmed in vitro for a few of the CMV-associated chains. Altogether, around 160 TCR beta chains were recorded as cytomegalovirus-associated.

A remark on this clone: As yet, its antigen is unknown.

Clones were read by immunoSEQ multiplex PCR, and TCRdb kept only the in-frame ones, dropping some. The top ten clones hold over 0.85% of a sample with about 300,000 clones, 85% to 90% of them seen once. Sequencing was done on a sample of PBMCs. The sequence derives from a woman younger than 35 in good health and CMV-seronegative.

The CDR3 nucleotides read TGTGCCAGCAGCCTACCTGGGGGGGCAGGGCTCGGGGCCAACGTCCTGACTTTC. As protein: CASSLPGGAGLGANVLTF. The genes are TRBV2 and TRBJ2-6, with a tentative D call TRBD2 (7 bases). V was trimmed by 6 bases and J by 4 bases, leaving 22 bases between them. There are 18 residues in the CDR3. Per germline, CDR1 SNHLY and CDR2 FYNNEI.